This TCR beta chain was identified during a study of blood T cells in healthy people across ages. Whole-study context: Capturing about one barcoded beta molecule per two T cells was achieved by template switching.

It was with a sample-barcoded 5' primer and a J-beta primer mix that a second PCR of roughly 7 to 12 cycles was run. TCRdb independently ran MiXCR on the 5' RACE reads; one entry per CDR3 protein. The data show around 1,000,000 distinct CDR3 sequences, around 27% seen once. Only a few counts were recorded for this clonotype. V shed 3 bases and J shed 6 bases, with 14 bases lying between them. This CDR3 region has 15 residues. CDR1 is SGHTA and CDR2 is FQGNSA in the germline V gene. The same sample was also studied in work on T cells of mothers and their children.

The clonotype comes from a girl aged 2 to 9 in good health. This sequence joins TRBV7-2 and TRBJ2-2; D might be TRBD1 or TRBD2, each matching 5 bases. Sample: blood. CDR3 region: CASSFQFRDPGELFF. The CDR3, as DNA: TGTGCCAGCAGCTTTCAGTTCAGGGACCCCGGGGAGCTGTTTTTT. Using reference TRBV7-2 and TRBJ2-2 for the parts outside the CDR3, the full variable domain is GAGVSQSPSNKVTEKGKDVELRCDPISGHTALYWYRQSLGQGLEFLIYFQGNSAPDKSGLPSDRFSAERTGGSVSTLTIQRTQQEDSAVYLCASSFQFRDPGELFFGEGSRLTVL.